Sequencing of this TCR beta chain was carried out in a study of vaccination and CD4 T cells after COVID-19. Study-wide points: SARS-CoV-2-reactive clonotypes showed a nonsignificant median rise from about 20 to 38.

Treatment specified: roughly ten-day PBMC culture with coronavirus spike peptide pools or control peptides (ViraFEST assay). Details on this clonotype: Its antigen is not known.

J was trimmed by 0 bases and V by 5 bases; bases with no gene match: 7. Germline assignment: CDR1 SGHTA and CDR2 FQGNSA. The CDR3 runs to 16 residues. Once obtained from cultured CD4+ T cells, the DNA was sequenced using the Oncomine TCR Beta short-read assay. MiXCR, applied by TCRdb to the PCR reads, yields one record per CDR3 protein. The table shows tens of thousands of distinct CDR3 sequences, with 43% occurring only once. This chain connects TRBV7-2 to TRBJ1-3, with 7 bases that match TRBD1. The sample here was CD4+ T cells from blood, cultured in vitro, taken after SARS-CoV-2 vaccination. The sequence derives from a human donor who had recovered from COVID-19. The CDR3 nucleotides read TGTGCCAGCAGCGTACAGGGGACCCTCTCTGGAAACACCATATATTTT. This gives the protein CASSVQGTLSGNTIYF.